This T cell receptor (beta chain) was documented in a study of radiation and T cells in renal cell carcinoma. Points from the study as a whole: Top tumor clonotypes rose in blood 2 weeks post-radiation, then contracted.

Repertoires were generated with immunoSEQ multiplex PCR, while TCRdb's copy carries only in-frame clones and drops some. The top ten clones hold about 11% of a sample with 150,000 to 200,000 clones, about nine tenths of them seen once. As for time point: blood 4 weeks post-SBRT, at nephrectomy. As for treatment: 15 Gy SBRT to primary tumor, nephrectomy 4 weeks later. Clear cell pathology was present in this patient's renal cell carcinoma. Regarding this clone: Its antigen is as yet unknown.

V was cut by 4 bases and J by 0 bases, with 13 bases left in between. This CDR3 comprises 15 residues. The germline CDR1 and CDR2 sequences are MNHNS and SASEGT. The rearrangement uses TRBV6-1 and TRBJ2-7; D uncertain. The sample here was blood, taken from a patient whose treatment included radiotherapy and nephrectomy. This clonotype was sampled from a woman aged 50 to 60 with renal cell carcinoma. CDR3 in amino acids: CASSGENWASYEQYF. Written as DNA, the CDR3 is TGTGCCAGCAGTGGAGAAAATTGGGCCTCCTACGAGCAGTACTTC.